This paragraph covers one TCR beta chain sequence. The study sequenced TCR beta in blood CD8+ and CD4+ T cells. The source of the sample is a study of CD8 T cells in Susac syndrome. Random hexamers primed reverse transcription of roughly 0.5 to 1 ug RNA. Multiplex immunoSEQ PCR targeted 54 Vbeta and 13 Jbeta TCR beta segments. TCRdb re-called the immunoSEQ multiplex PCR reads with MiXCR, one entry per CDR3 protein. The data show hundreds of thousands of distinct CDR3 sequences, 95% seen once. Germline CDR1 SGDLS, CDR2 YYNGEE. V trimming: 2 bases; J trimming: 1 base; junction bases outside the gene matches: 7. This CDR3 region has 17 residues.

The clonotype comes from a human donor with multiple sclerosis. Sequenced: CD4+ T cells from PBMCs. The V gene is TRBV9, the J gene TRBJ2-5; TRBD2 matches 11 bases. The CDR3 DNA sequence: TGTGCCAGCAGCGTTGCTAGCGGGGGGTCCCTCCAAGAGACCCAGTACTTC. Protein sequence: CASSVASGGSLQETQYF.